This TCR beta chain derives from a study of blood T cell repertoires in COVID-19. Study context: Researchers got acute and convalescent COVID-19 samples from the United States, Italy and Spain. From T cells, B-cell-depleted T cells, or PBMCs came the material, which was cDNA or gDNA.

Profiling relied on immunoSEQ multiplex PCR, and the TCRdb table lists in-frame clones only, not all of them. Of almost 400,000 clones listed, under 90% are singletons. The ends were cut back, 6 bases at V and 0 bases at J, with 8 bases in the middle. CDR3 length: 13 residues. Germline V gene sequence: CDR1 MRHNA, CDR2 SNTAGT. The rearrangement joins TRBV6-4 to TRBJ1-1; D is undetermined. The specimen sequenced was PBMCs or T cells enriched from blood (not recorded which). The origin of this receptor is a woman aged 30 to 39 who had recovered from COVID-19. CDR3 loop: CASSLTLNTEAFF. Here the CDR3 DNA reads TGTGCCAGCAGCCTGACACTGAACACTGAAGCTTTCTTT.